This T cell receptor (beta chain) stems from a study of cytomegalovirus exposure and HLA in healthy donors. Study-level points and caveats: An analysis done earlier found most TCR beta V segments productive about 90% or about 30% of the time. It was in a later analysis that TCR association rates were seen to vary by HLA locus, highest for DRB1 and lowest for HLA-C.

CDR3 length: 15 residues. Looked up from germline, CDR1 is SEHNR and CDR2 is FQNEAQ (reference sequence). Trimming left V 6 bases short and J 0 bases short, with 12 bases between. Researchers ran the PCR with 60 Vbeta and 13 Jbeta primers. Generated by immunoSEQ multiplex PCR, the TCRdb table keeps only in-frame clones and is missing some. The sample lists 150,000 to 200,000 clones; over 65% were seen once. Turning to this clone: Its target is not known.

The sequenced sample was PBMCs. The clonotype comes from a man aged 55 to 70 in good health and CMV-seronegative. The chain carries TRBV7-9 and TRBJ1-3, with D perhaps matching TRBD1 (5 bases). Written as DNA, the CDR3 is TGTGCCAGCAGATTGACAGCAGTCTCTGGAAACACCATATATTTT. Protein product: CASRLTAVSGNTIYF.